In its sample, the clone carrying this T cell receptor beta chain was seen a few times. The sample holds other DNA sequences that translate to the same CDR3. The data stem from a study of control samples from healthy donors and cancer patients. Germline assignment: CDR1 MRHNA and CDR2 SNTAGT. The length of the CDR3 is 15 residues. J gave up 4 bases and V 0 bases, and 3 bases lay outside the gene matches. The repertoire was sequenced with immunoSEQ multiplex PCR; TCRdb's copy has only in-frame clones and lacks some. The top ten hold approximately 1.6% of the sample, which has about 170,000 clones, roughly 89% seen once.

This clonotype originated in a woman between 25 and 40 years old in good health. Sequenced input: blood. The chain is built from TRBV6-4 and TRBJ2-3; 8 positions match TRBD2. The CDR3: CASSDSTGGPDTQYF. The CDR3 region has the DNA TGTGCCAGCAGTGACTCGACGGGAGGGCCAGATACGCAGTATTTT.